This T cell receptor beta chain was sequenced in a study of shared clonotypes between healthy human individuals. Findings and caveats of the study: Among the subsets, naive ones generally showed larger estimated richness than memory ones. Rarefaction demonstrated incomplete sorted-subset sequencing despite large depth. With several donors compared, 4% to 5.5% of naive CD4 clonotypes were shared.

Per the original methods: As immunoSEQ supplied junction-only sequences (without quality scores), filtering differed. The repertoire was sequenced with immunoSEQ multiplex PCR; TCRdb's copy has only in-frame clones and lacks some. D and trimming come from the DNA, and the V and J calls and clone size come from that table. The table has approximately 940,000 clones, 70% to 85% seen once. On this clone itself: The target antigen is unknown.

Trimming at V came to 11 bases and at J to 4 bases, leaving 21 bases not matched to a gene. In germline, CDR1 is SNHLY, CDR2 FYNNEI. The CDR3 is made up of 18 amino acids. This TCR derives from a man aged 18 to 30 in good health. Sequencing was performed on memory CD4+ T cells sorted from blood. Indicated subset: CD45RA-negative fraction. V usage is TRBV2 and J usage is TRBJ2-1; TRBD2 matches 9 bases. The DNA of the CDR3 is TGTGCCTTAGCCGATGGCGGGGGGGCCGGGTCGTATTACAATGAGCAGTTCTTC. Translated, it gives CALADGGGAGSYYNEQFF.